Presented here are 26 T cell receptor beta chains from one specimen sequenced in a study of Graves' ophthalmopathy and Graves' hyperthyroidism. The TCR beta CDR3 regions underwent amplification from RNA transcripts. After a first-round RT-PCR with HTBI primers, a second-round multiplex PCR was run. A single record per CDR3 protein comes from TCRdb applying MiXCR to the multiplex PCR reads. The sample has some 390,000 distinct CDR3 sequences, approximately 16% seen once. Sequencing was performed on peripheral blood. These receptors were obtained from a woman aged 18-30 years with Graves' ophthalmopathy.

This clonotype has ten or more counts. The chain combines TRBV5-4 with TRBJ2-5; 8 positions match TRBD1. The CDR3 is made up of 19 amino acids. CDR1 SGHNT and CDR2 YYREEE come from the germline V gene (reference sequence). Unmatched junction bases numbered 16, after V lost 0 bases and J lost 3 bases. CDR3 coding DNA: TGTGCCAGCAGCTTGGGTCACGGACAGGGTATTCTGGGGAAAGAGACCCAGTACTTC. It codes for CASSLGHGQGILGKETQYF. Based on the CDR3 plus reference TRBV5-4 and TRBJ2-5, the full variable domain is ETGVTQSPTHLIKTRGQQVTLRCSSQSGHNTVSWYQQALGQGPQFIFQYYREEENGRGNFPPRFSGLQFPNYSSELNVNALELDDSALYLCASSLGHGQGILGKETQYFGPGTRLLVL.

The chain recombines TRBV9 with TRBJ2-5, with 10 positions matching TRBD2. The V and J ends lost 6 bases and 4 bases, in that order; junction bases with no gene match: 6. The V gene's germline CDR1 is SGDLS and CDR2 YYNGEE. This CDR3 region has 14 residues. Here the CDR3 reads CASTTGTSVETQYF. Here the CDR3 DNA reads TGTGCCAGCACCACCGGGACTAGCGTAGAGACCCAGTACTTC. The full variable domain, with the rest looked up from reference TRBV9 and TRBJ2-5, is DSGVTQTPKHLITATGQRVTLRCSPRSGDLSVYWYQQSLDQGLQFLIQYYNGEERAKGNILERFSAQQFPDLHSELNLSSLELGDSALYFCASTTGTSVETQYFGPGTRLLVL.

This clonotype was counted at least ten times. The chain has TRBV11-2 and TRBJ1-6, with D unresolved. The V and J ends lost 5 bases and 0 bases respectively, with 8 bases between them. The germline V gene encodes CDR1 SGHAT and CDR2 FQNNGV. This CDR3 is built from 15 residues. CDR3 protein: CASSPDSSYNSPLHF. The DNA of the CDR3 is TGTGCCAGCAGCCCAGATAGCTCCTATAATTCACCCCTCCACTTT.

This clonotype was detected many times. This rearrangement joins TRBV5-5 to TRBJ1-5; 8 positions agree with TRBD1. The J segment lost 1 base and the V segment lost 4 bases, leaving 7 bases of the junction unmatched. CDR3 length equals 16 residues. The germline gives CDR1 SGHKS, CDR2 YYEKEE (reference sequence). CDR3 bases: TGTGCCAGCAGCCCAGCGACAGGGGCGAGCAATCAGCCCCAGCATTTT. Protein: CASSPATGASNQPQHF.

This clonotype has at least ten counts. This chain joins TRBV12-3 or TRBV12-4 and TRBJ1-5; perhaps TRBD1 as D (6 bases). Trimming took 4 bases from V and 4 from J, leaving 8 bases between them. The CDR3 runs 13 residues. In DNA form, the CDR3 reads TGTGCCAGCAGTTCGGACAGTAATCAGCCCCAGCATTTT. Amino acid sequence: CASSSDSNQPQHF.

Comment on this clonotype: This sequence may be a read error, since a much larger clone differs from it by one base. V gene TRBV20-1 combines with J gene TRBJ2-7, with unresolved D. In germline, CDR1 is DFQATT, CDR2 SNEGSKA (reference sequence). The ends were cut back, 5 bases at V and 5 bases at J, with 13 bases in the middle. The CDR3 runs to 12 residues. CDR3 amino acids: CSAGPVGNEQYF. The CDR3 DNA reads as TGCAGTGCTGGGCCGGTCGGTAACGAGCAGTACTTC.

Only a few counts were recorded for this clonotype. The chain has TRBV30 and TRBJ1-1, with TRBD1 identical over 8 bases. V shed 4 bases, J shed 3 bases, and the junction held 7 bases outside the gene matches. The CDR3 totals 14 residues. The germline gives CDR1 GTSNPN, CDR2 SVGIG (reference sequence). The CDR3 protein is CAWTHGQGHTEAFF. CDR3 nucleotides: TGTGCCTGGACCCACGGACAGGGCCACACTGAAGCTTTCTTT. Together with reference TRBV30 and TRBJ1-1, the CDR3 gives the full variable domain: SQTIHQWPATLVQPVGSPLSLECTVEGTSNPNLYWYRQAAGRGLQLLFYSVGIGQISSEVPQNLSASRPQDRQFILSSKKLLLSDSGFYLCAWTHGQGHTEAFFGQGTRLTVV.

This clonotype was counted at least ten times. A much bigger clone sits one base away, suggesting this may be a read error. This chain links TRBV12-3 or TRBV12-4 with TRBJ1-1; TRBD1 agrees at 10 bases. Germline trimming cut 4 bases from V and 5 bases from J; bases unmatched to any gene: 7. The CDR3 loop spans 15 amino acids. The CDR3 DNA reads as TGTGCCAGCAGTTACCCGGGACAGGGGCAGACTGAAGCTTTCTTT. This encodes CASSYPGQGQTEAFF.

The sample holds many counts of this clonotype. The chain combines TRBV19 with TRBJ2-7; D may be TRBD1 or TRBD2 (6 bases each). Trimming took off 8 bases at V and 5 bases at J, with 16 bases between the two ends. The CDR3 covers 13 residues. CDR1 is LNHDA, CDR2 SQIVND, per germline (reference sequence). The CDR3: CASAPLGGHEQYF. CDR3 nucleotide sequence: TGTGCCAGTGCCCCACTGGGGGGCCACGAGCAGTACTTC.

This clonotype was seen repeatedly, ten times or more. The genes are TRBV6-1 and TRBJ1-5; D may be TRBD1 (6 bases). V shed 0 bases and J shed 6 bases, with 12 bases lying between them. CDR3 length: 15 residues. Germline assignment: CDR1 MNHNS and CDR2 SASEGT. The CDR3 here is CASSEALQGTQPQHF. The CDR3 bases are TGTGCCAGCAGTGAAGCGCTCCAGGGGACTCAGCCCCAGCATTTT.

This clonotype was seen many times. Here the CDR3 reads CASTRSGTIRDEQYF. CDR3 sequence (DNA): TGTGCCAGCACGCGTAGCGGTACGATAAGGGACGAGCAGTACTTC. This chain uses TRBV7-2 with TRBJ2-7; the D gene is possibly TRBD2 (6 bases). Between the trimmed V and J ends, which lost 7 bases and 5 bases, there was a span of 21 bases. This CDR3 contains 15 residues. The V gene's germline CDR1 is SGHTA and CDR2 FQGNSA.

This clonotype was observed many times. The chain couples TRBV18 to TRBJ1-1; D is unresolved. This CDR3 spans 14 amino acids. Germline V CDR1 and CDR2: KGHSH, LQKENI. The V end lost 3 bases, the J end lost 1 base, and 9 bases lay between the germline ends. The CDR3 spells CASSPFTPNTEAFF. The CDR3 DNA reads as TGTGCCAGCTCACCCTTCACACCGAACACTGAAGCTTTCTTT.

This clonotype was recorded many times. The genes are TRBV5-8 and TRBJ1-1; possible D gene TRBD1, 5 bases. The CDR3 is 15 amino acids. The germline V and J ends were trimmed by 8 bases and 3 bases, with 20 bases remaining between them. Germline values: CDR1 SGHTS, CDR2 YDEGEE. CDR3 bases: TGTGCCAGTAGCGGGCGGTCAGGGAGGGACACTGAAGCTTTCTTT. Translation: CASSGRSGRDTEAFF.

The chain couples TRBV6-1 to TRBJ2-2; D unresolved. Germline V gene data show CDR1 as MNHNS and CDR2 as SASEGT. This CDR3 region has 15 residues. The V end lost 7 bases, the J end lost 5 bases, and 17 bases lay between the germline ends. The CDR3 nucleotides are TGTGCCAGCAACCTAATCACTATAACAACCGGGGAGCTGTTTTTT. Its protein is CASNLITITTGELFF.

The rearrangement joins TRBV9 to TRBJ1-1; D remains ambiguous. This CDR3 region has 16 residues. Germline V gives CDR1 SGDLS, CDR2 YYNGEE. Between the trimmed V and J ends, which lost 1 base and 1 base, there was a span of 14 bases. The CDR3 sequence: CASSVSLGSANTEAFF. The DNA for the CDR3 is TGTGCCAGCAGCGTAAGCTTAGGATCGGCGAACACTGAAGCTTTCTTT.

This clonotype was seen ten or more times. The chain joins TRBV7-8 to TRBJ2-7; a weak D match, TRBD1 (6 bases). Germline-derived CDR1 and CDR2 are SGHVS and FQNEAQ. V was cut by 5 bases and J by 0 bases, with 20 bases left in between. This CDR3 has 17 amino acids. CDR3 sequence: CASSLRPGTLNSYEQYF. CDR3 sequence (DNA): TGTGCCAGCAGCCTAAGGCCCGGGACACTAAACTCCTACGAGCAGTACTTC. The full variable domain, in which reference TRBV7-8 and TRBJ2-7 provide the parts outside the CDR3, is GAGVSQSPRYKVAKRGQDVALRCDPISGHVSLFWYQQALGQGPEFLTYFQNEAQLDKSGLPSDRFFAERPEGSVSTLKIQRTQQEDSAVYLCASSLRPGTLNSYEQYFGPGTRLTVT.

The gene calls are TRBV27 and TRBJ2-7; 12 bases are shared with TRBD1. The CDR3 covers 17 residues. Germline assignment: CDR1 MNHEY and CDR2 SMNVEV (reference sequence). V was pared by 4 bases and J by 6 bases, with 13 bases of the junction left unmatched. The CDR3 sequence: CASSWGGTGGGLGEQYF. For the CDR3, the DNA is TGTGCCAGCAGTTGGGGCGGGACAGGGGGCGGATTGGGCGAGCAGTACTTC.

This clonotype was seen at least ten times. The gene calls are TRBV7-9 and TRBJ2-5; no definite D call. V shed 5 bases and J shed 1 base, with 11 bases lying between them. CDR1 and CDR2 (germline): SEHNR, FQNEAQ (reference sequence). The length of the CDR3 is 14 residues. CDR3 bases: TGTGCCAGCAGCCGGGTCTCCCCCCAAGAGACCCAGTACTTC. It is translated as CASSRVSPQETQYF. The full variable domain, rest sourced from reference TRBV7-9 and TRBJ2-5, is DTGVSQNPRHKITKRGQNVTFRCDPISEHNRLYWYRQTLGQGPEFLTYFQNEAQLEKSRLLSDRFSAERPKGSFSTLEIQRTEQGDSAMYLCASSRVSPQETQYFGPGTRLLVL.

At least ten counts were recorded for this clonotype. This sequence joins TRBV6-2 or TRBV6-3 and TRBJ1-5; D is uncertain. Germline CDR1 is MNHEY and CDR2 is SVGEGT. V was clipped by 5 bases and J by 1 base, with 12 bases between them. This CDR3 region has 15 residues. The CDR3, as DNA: TGTGCCAGCAGTCGTGGTGGATGGAGCAATCAGCCCCAGCATTTT. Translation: CASSRGGWSNQPQHF.

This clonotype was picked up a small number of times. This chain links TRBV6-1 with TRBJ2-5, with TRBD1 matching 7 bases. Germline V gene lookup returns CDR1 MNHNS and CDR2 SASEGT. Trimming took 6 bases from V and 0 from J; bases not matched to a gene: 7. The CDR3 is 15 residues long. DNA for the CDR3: TGTGCCAGCAGCTCCGTCGGGACAGACCAAGAGACCCAGTACTTC. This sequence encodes CASSSVGTDQETQYF.

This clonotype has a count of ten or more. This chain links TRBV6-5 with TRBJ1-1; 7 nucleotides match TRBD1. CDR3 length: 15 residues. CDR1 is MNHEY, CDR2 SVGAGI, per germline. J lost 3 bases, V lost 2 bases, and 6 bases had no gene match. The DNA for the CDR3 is TGTGCCAGCAGTTACCCAGAACAGGGGTACACTGAAGCTTTCTTT. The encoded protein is CASSYPEQGYTEAFF.

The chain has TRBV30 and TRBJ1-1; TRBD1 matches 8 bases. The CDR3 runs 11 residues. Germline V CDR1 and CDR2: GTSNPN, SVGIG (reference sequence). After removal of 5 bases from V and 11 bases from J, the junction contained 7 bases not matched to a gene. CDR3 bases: TGTGCCTGGGGGGACAGGATTACTGCTTTCTTT. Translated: CAWGDRITAFF.

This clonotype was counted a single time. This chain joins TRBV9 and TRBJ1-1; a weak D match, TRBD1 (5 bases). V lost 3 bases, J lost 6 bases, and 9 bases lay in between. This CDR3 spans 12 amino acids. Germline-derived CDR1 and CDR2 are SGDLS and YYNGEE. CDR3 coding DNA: TGTGCCAGCAGCGCCCAGGGTTCTGAAGCTTTCTTT. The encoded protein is CASSAQGSEAFF.

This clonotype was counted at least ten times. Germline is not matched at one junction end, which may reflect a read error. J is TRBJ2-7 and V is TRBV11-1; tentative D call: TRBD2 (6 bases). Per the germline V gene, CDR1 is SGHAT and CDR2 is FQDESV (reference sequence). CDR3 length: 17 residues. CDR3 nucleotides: TGTGCCAGCAGCTTAGAAGCCTGGGGGGAGACCGCCTACGAGCGGTACTTC. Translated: CASSLEAWGETAYERYF. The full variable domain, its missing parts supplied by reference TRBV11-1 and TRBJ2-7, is EAEVAQSPRYKITEKSQAVAFWCDPISGHATLYWYRQILGQGPELLVQFQDESVVDDSQLPKDRFSAERLKGVDSTLKIQPAELGDSAMYLCASSLEAWGETAYERYFGPGTRLTVT.

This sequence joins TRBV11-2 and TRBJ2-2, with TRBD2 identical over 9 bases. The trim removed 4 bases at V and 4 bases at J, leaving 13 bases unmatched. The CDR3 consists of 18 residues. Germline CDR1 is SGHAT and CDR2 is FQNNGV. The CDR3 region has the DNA TGTGCCAGCAGCTCCCTAACATTTAGCGGGAGTAGCACCGGGGAGCTGTTTTTT. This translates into CASSSLTFSGSSTGELFF.

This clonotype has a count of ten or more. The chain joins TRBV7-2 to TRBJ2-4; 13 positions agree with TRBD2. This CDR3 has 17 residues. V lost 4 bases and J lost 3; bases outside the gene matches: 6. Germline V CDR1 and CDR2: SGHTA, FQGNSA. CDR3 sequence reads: CASSSRGLAGNKNIQYF. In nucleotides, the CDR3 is TGTGCCAGCAGCTCCCGGGGACTAGCGGGAAACAAAAACATTCAGTACTTC.